This T cell receptor beta chain was recorded in a study of neoadjuvant nivolumab and ipilimumab in lung cancer. Whole-study results and caveats: Resected-tumor TCR richness correlated positively with pretherapy blood richness. A small number of samples were TCR sequenced.

Trimming took 10 bases from V and 2 from J; bases not matched to a gene: 5. CDR1 is ENHRY and CDR2 is SYGVKD in the germline V gene. The CDR3 length is 13 residues. This table comes from immunoSEQ multiplex PCR, and its TCRdb copy is limited to in-frame clones, with some not included. The sample includes 25,000 to 35,000 clones, 90% seen only once; the top ten take roughly 5%. For this clone: Its antigen is not known.

This TCR came from an adult with non-small cell lung cancer. The chain combines TRBV10-3 with TRBJ2-3; 8 bases align to TRBD1. This sample comprised peripheral blood, obtained after neoadjuvant nivolumab, alone or with ipilimumab, at or shortly before surgery. The CDR3 region is CATRGLPTDTQYF. CDR3 nucleotide sequence: TGTGCCACCAGGGGGCTCCCCACAGATACGCAGTATTTT.